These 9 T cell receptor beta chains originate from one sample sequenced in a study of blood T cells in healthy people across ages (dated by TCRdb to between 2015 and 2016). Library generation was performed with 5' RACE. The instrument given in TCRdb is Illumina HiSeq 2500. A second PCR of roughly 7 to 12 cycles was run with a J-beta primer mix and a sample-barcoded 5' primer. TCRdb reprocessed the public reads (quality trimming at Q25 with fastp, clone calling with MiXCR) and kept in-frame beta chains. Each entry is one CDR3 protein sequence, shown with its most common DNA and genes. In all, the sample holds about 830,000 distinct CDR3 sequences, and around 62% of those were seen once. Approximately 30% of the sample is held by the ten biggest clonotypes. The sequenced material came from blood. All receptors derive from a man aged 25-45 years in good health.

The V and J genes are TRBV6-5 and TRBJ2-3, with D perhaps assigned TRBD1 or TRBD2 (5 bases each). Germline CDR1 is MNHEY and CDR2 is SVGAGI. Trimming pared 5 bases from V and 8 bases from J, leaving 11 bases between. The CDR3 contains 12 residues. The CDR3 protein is CASSIFGGTQYF. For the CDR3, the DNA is TGTGCCAGCAGTATTTTTGGGGGTACGCAGTATTTT.

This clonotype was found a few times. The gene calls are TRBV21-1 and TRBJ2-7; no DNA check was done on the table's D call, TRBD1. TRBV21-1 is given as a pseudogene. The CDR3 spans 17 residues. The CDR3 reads CASSKVLGQWTYYEQYF. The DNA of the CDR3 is TGTGCCAGCAGCAAAGTTCTCGGACAGTGGACGTACTACGAGCAGTACTTC.

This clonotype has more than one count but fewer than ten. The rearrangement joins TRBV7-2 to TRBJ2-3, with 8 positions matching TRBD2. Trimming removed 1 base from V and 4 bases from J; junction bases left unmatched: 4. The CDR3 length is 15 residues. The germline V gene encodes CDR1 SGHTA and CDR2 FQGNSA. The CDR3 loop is CASSLGGGRADTQYF. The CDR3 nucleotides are TGTGCCAGCAGCTTAGGCGGGGGGCGAGCAGATACGCAGTATTTT.

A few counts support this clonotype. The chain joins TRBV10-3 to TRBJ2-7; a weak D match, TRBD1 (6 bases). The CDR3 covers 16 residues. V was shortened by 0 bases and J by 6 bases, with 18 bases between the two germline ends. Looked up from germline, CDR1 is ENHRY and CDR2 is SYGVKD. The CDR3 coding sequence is TGTGCCATCAGTGAGTCAATACAGGGTCGTTCGGGCGAGCAGTACTTC. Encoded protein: CAISESIQGRSGEQYF.

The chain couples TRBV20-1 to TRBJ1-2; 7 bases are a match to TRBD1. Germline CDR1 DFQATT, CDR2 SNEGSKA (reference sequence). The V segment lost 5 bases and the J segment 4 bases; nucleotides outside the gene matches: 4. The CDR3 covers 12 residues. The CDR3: CSAPRTGYGYTF. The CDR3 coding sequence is TGCAGTGCTCCTCGGACAGGCTATGGCTACACCTTC.

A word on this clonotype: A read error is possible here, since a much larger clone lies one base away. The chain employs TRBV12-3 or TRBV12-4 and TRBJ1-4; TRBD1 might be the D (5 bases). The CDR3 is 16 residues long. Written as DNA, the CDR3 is TGTGCCAGCAGCTCCCTGGGGGAGGGCTTTAATGAAAGACTGTTTTTT. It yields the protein CASSSLGEGFNERLFF.

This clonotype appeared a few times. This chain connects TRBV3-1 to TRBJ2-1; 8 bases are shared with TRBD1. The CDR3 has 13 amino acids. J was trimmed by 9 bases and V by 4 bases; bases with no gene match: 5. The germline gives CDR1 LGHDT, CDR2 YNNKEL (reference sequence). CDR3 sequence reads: CASSPPGGGEQFF. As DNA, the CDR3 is TGTGCCAGCAGCCCTCCAGGGGGCGGTGAGCAGTTCTTC.

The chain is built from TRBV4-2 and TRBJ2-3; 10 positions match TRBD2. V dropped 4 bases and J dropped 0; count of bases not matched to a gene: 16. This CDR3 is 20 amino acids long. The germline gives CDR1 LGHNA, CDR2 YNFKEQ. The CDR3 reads CASSPSPGLAGATSTDTQYF. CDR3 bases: TGTGCCAGCAGCCCATCTCCGGGGCTAGCGGGGGCCACTAGCACAGATACGCAGTATTTT.

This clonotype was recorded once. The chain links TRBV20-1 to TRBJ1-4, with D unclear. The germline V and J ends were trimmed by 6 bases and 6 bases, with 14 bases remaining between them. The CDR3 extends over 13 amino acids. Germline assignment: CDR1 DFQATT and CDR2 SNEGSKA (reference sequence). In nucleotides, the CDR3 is TGCAGTGCGCCCCGGGGAATGGATGAAAAACTGTTTTTT. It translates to CSAPRGMDEKLFF.